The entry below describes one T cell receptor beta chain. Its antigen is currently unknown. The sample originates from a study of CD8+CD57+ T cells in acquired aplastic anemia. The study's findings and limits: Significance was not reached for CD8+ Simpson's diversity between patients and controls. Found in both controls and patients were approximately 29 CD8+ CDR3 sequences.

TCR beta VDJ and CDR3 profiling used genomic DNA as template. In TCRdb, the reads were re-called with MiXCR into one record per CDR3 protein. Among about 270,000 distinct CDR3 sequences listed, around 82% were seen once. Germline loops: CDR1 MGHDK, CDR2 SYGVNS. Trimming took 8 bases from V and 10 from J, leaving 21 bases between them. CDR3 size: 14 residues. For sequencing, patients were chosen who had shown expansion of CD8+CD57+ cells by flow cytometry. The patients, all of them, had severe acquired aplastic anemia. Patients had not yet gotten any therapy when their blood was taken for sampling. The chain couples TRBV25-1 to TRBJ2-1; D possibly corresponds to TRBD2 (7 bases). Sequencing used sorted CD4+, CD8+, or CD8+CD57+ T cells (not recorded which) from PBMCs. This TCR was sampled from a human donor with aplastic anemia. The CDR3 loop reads CASVGGLRLGEQFF. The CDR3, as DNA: TGTGCCAGCGTAGGGGGACTACGGCTGGGAGAGCAGTTCTTC.